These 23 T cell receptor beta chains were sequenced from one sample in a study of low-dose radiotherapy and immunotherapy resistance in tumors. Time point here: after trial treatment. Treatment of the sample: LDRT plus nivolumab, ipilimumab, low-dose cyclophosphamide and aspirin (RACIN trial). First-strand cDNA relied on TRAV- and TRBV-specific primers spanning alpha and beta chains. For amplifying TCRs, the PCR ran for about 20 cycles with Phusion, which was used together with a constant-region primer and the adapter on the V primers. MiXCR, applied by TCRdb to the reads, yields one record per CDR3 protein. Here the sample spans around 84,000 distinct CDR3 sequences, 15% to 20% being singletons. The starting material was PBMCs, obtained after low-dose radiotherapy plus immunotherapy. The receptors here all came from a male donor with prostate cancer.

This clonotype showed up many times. In DNA, the CDR3 is TGTGCCAGCAGCTTTTATGGGATATTATCCTACAATGAGCAGTTCTTC. Translating it yields CASSFYGILSYNEQFF. V usage is TRBV7-9 and J usage is TRBJ2-1; D uncertain. Germline V gives CDR1 SEHNR, CDR2 FQNEAQ (reference sequence). The CDR3 sequence is 16 residues long. The ends were cut back, 3 bases at V and 1 base at J, with 13 bases in the middle.

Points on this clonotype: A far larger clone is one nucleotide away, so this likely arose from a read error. For the CDR3, the DNA is TGTGCCAGCGGTTTCGGCGAGACCCAGTACTTC. Translating it yields CASGFGETQYF. The chain uses TRBV27 and TRBJ2-5; D is uncertain. Germline V gene data show CDR1 as MNHEY and CDR2 as SMNVEV (reference sequence). The CDR3 is 11 residues long.

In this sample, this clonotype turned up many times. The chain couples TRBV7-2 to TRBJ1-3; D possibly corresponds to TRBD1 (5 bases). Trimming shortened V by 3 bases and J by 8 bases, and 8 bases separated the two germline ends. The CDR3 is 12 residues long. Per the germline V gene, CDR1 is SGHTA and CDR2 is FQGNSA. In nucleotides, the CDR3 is TGTGCCAGCAGCTTGCAGGGTTACACCATATATTTT. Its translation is CASSLQGYTIYF.

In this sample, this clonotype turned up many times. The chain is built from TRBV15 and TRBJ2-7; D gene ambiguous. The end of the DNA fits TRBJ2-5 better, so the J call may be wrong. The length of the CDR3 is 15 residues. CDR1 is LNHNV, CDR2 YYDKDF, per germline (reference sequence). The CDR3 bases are TGTGCCACCAGCACACGCACCCAGTACCAAGAGACCCAGTACTTC. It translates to CATSTRTQYQETQYF.

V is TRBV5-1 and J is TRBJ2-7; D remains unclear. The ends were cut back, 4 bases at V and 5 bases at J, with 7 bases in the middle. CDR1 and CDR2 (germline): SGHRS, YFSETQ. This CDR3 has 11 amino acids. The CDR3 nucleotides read TGCGCCAGCAGCGCAGGCGACGAGCAGTACTTC. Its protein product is CASSAGDEQYF.

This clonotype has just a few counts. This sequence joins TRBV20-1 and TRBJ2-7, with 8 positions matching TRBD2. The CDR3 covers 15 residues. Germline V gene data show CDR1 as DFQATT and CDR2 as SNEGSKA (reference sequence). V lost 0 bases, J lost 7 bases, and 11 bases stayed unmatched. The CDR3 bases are TGCAGTGCTAGAGAGCCGGGACTAGTCACTGGAGAGCAGTACTTC. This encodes CSAREPGLVTGEQYF.

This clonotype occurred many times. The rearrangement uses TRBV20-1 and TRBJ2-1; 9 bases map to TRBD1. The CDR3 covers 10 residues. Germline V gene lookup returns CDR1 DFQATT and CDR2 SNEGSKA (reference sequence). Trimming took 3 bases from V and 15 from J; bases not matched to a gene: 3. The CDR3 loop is CSASMGQGFF. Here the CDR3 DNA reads TGCAGTGCTAGTATGGGACAGGGGTTCTTC.

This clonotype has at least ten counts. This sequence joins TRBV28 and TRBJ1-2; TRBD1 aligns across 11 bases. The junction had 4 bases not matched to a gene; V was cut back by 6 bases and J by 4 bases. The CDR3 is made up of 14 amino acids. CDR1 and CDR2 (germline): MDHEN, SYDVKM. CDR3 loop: CASRTGTGGYGYTF. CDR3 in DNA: TGTGCCAGCAGAACCGGGACAGGGGGCTATGGCTACACCTTC.

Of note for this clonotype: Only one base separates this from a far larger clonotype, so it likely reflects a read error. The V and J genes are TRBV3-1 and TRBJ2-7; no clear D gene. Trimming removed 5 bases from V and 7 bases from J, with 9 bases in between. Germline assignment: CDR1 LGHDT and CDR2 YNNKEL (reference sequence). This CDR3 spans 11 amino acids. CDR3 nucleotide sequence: TGTGCCAGCAGCTTCCGAGCTGAGCAGTACTTC. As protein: CASSFRAEQYF.

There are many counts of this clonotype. CDR3 sequence reads: CASSQEVVQSTDTQYF. For the CDR3, the DNA is TGCGCCAGCAGCCAAGAAGTCGTACAAAGCACAGATACGCAGTATTTT. This chain connects TRBV4-3 to TRBJ2-3; D uncertain. The V end lost 0 bases, the J end lost 0 bases, and 10 bases lay between the germline ends. The CDR3 length is 16 residues. Germline CDR1 is LGHNA and CDR2 is YSLEER.

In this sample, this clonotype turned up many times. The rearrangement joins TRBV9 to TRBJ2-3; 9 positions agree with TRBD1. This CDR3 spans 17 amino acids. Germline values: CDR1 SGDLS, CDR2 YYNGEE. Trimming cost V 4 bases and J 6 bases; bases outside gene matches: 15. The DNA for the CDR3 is TGTGCCAGCAGCTCCCCCGGCTGGGACAGGGCCCAGGATACGCAGTATTTT. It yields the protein CASSSPGWDRAQDTQYF.

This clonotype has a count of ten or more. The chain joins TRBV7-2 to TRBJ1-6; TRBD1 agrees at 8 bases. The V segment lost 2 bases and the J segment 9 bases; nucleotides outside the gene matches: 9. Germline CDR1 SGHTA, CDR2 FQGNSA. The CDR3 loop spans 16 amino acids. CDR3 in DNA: TGTGCCAGCAGCTTAAGCGGACAGGGTGGTATTTCACCCCTCCACTTT. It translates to CASSLSGQGGISPLHF.

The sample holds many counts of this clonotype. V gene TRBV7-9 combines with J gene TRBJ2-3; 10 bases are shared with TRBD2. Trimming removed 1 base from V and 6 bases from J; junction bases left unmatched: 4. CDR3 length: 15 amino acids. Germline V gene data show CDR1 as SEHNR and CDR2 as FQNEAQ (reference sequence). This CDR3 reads CASSLDSGRADTQYF. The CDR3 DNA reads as TGTGCCAGCAGCTTAGACAGCGGGAGGGCTGATACGCAGTATTTT.

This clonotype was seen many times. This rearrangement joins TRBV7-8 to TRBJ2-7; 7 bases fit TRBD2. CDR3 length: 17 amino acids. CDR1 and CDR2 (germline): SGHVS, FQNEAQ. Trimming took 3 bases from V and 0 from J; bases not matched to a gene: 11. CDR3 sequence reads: CASSFYGGTVSSYEQYF. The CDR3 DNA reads TGTGCCAGCAGCTTCTACGGGGGGACCGTCAGCTCCTACGAGCAGTACTTC.

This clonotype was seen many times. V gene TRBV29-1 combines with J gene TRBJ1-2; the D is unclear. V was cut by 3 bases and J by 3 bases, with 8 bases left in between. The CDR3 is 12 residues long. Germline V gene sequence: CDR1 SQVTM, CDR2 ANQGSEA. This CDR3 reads CSVDDKHYGYTF. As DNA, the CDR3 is TGCAGCGTTGACGACAAGCACTATGGCTACACCTTC.

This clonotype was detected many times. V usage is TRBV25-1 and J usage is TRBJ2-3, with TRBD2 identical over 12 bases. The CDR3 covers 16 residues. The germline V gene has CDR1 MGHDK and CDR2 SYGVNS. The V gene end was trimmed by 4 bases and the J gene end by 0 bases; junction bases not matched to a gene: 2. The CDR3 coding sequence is TGTGCCAGCAGTGCCGGACTAGCGGGAAGCACAGATACGCAGTATTTT. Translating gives CASSAGLAGSTDTQYF.

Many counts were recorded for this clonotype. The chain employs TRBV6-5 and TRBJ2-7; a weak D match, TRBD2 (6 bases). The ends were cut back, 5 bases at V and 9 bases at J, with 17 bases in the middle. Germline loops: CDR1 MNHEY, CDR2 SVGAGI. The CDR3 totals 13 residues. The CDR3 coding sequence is TGTGCCAGCAGTCCGGGACTCCCGGAGGGGCAGTACTTC. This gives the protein CASSPGLPEGQYF.

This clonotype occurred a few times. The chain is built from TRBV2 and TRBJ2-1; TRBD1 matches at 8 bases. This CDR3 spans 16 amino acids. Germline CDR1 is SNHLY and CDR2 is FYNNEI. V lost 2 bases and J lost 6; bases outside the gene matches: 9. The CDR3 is CASSENRQGTPNEQFF. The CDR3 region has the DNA TGTGCCAGCAGTGAAAATAGACAGGGGACCCCCAATGAGCAGTTCTTC.

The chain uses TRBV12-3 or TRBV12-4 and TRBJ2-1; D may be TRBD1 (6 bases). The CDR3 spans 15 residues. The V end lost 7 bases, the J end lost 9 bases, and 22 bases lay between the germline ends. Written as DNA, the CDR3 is TGTGCCAGCATCGACCCGGGGCAGGGGTTTGGTGAGCAGTTCTTC. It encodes CASIDPGQGFGEQFF.

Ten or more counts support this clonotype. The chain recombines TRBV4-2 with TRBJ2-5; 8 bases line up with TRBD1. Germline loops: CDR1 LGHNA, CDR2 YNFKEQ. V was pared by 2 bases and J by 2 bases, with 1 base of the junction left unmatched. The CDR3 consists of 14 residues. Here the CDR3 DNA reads TGTGCCAGCAGCCAACGACAGGGGCAAGAGACCCAGTACTTC. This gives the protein CASSQRQGQETQYF.

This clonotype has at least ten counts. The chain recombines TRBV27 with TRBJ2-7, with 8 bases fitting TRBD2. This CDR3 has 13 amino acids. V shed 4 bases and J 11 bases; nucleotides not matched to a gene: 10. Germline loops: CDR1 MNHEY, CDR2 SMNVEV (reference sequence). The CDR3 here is CASSSGGGPGKYF. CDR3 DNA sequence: TGTGCCAGCAGTTCGGGAGGGGGACCCGGCAAGTACTTC.

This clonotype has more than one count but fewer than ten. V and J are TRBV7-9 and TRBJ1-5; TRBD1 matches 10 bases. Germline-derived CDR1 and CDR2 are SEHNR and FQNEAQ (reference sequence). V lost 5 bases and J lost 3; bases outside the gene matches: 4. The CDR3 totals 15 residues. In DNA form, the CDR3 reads TGTGCCAGCAGCGGGGGGACAGGGGTCAATCAGCCCCAGCATTTT. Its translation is CASSGGTGVNQPQHF. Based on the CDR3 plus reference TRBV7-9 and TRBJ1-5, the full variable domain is DTGVSQNPRHKITKRGQNVTFRCDPISEHNRLYWYRQTLGQGPEFLTYFQNEAQLEKSRLLSDRFSAERPKGSFSTLEIQRTEQGDSAMYLCASSGGTGVNQPQHFGDGTRLSIL.

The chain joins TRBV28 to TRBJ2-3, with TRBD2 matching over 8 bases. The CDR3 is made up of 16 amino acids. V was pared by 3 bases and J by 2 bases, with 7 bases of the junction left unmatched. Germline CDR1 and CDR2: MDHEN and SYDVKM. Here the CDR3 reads CASSLSGGLLTDTQYF. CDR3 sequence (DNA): TGTGCCAGCAGTTTGAGCGGGGGCCTCCTCACAGATACGCAGTATTTT.